The 14 T cell receptor beta chains listed next were all sequenced from one sample in a study of CD8 T cells in ankylosing spondylitis. MiXCR was run by TCRdb on the 5' RACE reads, yielding one entry per CDR3 protein. The sample carries roughly 440,000 distinct CDR3 sequences, under 20% recorded once. Whole-study findings and limits: Roughly 8 highly homologous variants made up a TCR beta motif, and this motif appeared characteristic of ankylosing spondylitis blood.

These receptors lack a known antigen. Sequencing was performed on blood, either unsorted or a sorted T cell fraction (not recorded which). The receptors come from a male donor with ankylosing spondylitis.

This clonotype occurred a few times. This chain uses TRBV20-1 with TRBJ2-1; TRBD2 matches 8 bases. The germline gives CDR1 DFQATT, CDR2 SNEGSKA (reference sequence). The CDR3 has 16 residues. Trimming at V came to 6 bases and at J to 5 bases, leaving 15 bases not matched to a gene. The CDR3 loop is CSAPPRGGGIDNEQFF. In nucleotides, the CDR3 is TGCAGTGCCCCCCCCCGCGGCGGGGGGATCGACAATGAGCAGTTCTTC.

Ten or more counts support this clonotype. The genes are TRBV12-3 or TRBV12-4 and TRBJ2-7; TRBD1 aligns across 9 bases. The CDR3 is 14 residues long. With V trimmed by 6 bases and J by 4 bases, 7 bases remained unmatched. CDR3 region: CASRSSTGGYEQYF. DNA of the CDR3: TGTGCCAGCAGGTCGTCGACAGGGGGGTACGAGCAGTACTTC.

In this sample, this clonotype turned up a few times. V usage is TRBV7-3 and J usage is TRBJ2-5, with D possibly TRBD1 on 5 matching bases. Looked up from germline, CDR1 is SGHTA and CDR2 is FQGTGA. Trimming left V 5 bases short and J 7 bases short, with 17 bases between. This CDR3 spans 14 amino acids. CDR3 nucleotide sequence: TGTGCCAGCAGCCTCACCAATGGCCAGGGGACCCAGTACTTC. Protein product: CASSLTNGQGTQYF.

This clonotype was counted only a few times. V gene TRBV6-2 or TRBV6-3 combines with J gene TRBJ2-7, with a tentative D call TRBD2 (6 bases). The CDR3 is 13 residues long. V was pared by 7 bases and J by 6 bases, with 16 bases between. Germline CDR1 and CDR2: MNHEY and SVGEGT. The CDR3 nucleotides read TGTGCCAGCACCCGACGGGGGTCGTCCGAGCAGTACTTC. Translated, it gives CASTRRGSSEQYF.

This chain joins TRBV2 and TRBJ2-1; 11 nucleotides line up with TRBD2. The CDR3 extends over 17 amino acids. V lost 6 bases and J lost 12; bases outside the gene matches: 19. Germline CDR1 and CDR2: SNHLY and FYNNEI. CDR3 DNA: TGTGCCAGCAGAGGAACTAGCGGGAGTTTAGGCGGCGGGGTGCAGTTCTTC. Translating gives CASRGTSGSLGGGVQFF.

This clonotype has a handful of counts. The J gene is TRBJ1-2, the V gene TRBV18; 9 bases align to TRBD1. The CDR3 has 15 residues. Germline V gene lookup returns CDR1 KGHSH and CDR2 LQKENI. V shed 1 base, J shed 8 bases, and the junction held 8 bases outside the gene matches. The CDR3 here is CASSPRSGQGQGYTF. CDR3 coding DNA: TGTGCCAGCTCACCACGCTCCGGACAGGGGCAGGGCTACACCTTC.

The gene calls are TRBV5-6 and TRBJ2-1; the match to TRBD2 covers 9 bases. The germline V gene has CDR1 SGHDT and CDR2 YYEEEE. V shed 5 bases and J 5 bases; nucleotides not matched to a gene: 11. This CDR3 region has 16 residues. CDR3 sequence: CASSFPGLAGNNEQFF. CDR3 nucleotides: TGTGCCAGCAGTTTTCCGGGACTAGCAGGAAACAATGAGCAGTTCTTC.

There are a few counts of this clonotype. The CDR3 is CASSEAGGGGWYGYTF. The CDR3 DNA reads TGTGCCAGCAGTGAAGCAGGAGGGGGCGGATGGTATGGCTACACCTTC. This chain uses TRBV6-1 with TRBJ1-2; 7 bases match TRBD1. Trimming cost V 0 bases and J 5 bases; bases outside gene matches: 9. Germline-derived CDR1 and CDR2 are MNHNS and SASEGT. This CDR3 spans 16 amino acids.

This clonotype was detected a few times. This chain's CDR3 is CAISVGTSRSETQYF. CDR3 DNA sequence: TGTGCCATCAGTGTGGGGACTAGCCGATCAGAGACCCAGTACTTC. The rearrangement joins TRBV10-3 to TRBJ2-5, with TRBD2 identical over 9 bases. The trim removed 4 bases at V and 4 bases at J, leaving 7 bases unmatched. This CDR3 has 15 amino acids. Germline V gene lookup returns CDR1 ENHRY and CDR2 SYGVKD.

The V gene is TRBV30, the J gene TRBJ2-7, with D unclear. The CDR3 has 12 amino acids. CDR1 is GTSNPN, CDR2 SVGIG, per germline (reference sequence). The germline V and J ends were trimmed by 5 bases and 3 bases, with 11 bases remaining between them. This CDR3 reads CAWGRLNYEQYF. In nucleotides, the CDR3 is TGTGCCTGGGGCCGCCTTAACTACGAGCAGTACTTC.

The table lists this clonotype with a few counts. The chain recombines TRBV29-1 with TRBJ1-5, with D tentatively TRBD1 (6 bases). V shed 4 bases and J shed 6 bases, with 13 bases lying between them. Germline values: CDR1 SQVTM, CDR2 ANQGSEA. This CDR3 has 13 residues. DNA of the CDR3: TGCAGCGTTGCCCAGGACAGAGGTCAGCCCCAGCATTTT. It translates to CSVAQDRGQPQHF.

The J gene is TRBJ1-1, the V gene TRBV15; weak D call: TRBD1 (5 bases). V was pared by 5 bases and J by 1 base, with 8 bases between. Germline V lookup: CDR1 LNHNV, CDR2 YYDKDF (reference sequence). The CDR3 contains 13 residues. CDR3: CATSPQGNTEAFF. In DNA form, the CDR3 reads TGTGCCACCAGCCCCCAGGGGAACACTGAAGCTTTCTTT.

This clonotype has at least ten counts. CDR3 sequence (DNA): TGTGCCAGCAGTTTCGTATACGAGCAGTACTTC. Amino acids: CASSFVYEQYF. V and J are TRBV27 and TRBJ2-7, with D unresolved. V shed 3 bases and J shed 4 bases, with 4 bases lying between them. The CDR3 has 11 amino acids. CDR1 and CDR2 from the germline V gene are MNHEY and SMNVEV (reference sequence).

This clonotype was seen more than once but under ten times. The rearrangement uses TRBV15 and TRBJ2-4; 7 bases map to TRBD2. This CDR3 has 17 amino acids. The germline CDR1 and CDR2 sequences are LNHNV and YYDKDF (reference sequence). J gave up 6 bases and V 0 bases, and 11 bases lay outside the gene matches. The CDR3 nucleotides are TGTGCCACCAGCAGAGATGGCGGGGGAAAGGGCGGAAACATTCAGTACTTC. Encoded protein: CATSRDGGGKGGNIQYF.